The present entry profiles one T cell receptor beta chain with its context. What it binds is not known. A single-stranded UMI oligo with SP2 sequence was ligated to cDNA 3' ends. The first PCR ran 4 to 5 cycles with an equimolar RC1.1 and RC1.2 beta primer mix. From the second PCR onward, TCR alpha and beta chains were processed separately. TCRdb reanalysed the UMI-ligation and nested PCR reads using MiXCR and keeps one entry per CDR3 protein. The sample has about 30,000 distinct CDR3 sequences; 7.3% are singletons. The sample belongs to a study of quantifying T cell responses using KT2 cells. Study-wide background: Reverse transcription used primers in the TCR alpha and beta constant regions. General study findings and limits: Even the lowest spike-in, about one KT2 cell per 100,000 PBMC, yielded detectable KT2 sequences. KT2 sequence counts showed saturation when very many KT2 cells were spiked in.

Germline CDR1 LGHDT, CDR2 YNNKEL (reference sequence). The CDR3 length is 12 residues. V lost 6 bases and J lost 6; bases outside the gene matches: 4. The sample taken for sequencing was PBMCs spiked with cells of the T cell clone KT2. The J gene is TRBJ1-2, the V gene TRBV3-1, with 7 positions matching TRBD1. This TCR was recovered from a human donor. In DNA form, the CDR3 reads TGTGCCAGCAGACAGGGGAGAAATGGCTACACCTTC. Translating it yields CASRQGRNGYTF.